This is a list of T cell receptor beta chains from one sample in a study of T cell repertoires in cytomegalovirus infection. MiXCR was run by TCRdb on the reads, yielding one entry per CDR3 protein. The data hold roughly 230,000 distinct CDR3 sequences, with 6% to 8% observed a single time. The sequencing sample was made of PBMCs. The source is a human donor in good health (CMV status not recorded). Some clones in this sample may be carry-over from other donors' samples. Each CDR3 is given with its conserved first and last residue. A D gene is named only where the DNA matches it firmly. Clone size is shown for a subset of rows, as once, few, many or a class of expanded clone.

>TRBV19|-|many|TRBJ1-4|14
CASSMWATNEKLFF
TGTGCCAGTAGTATGTGGGCAACTAATGAAAAACTGTTTTTT
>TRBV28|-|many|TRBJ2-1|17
CASSLWNREGYWYEQFF
TGTGCCAGCAGTTTATGGAACAGGGAGGGTTATTGGTATGAGCAGTTCTTC
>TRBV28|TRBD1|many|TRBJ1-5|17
CASSLLSGGKSNQPQHF
TGTGCCAGCAGTTTATTGTCAGGGGGCAAGAGCAATCAGCCCCAGCATTTT
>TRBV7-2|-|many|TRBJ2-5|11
CASSNRGTQYF
TGTGCCAGCAGCAACCGTGGGACCCAGTACTTC
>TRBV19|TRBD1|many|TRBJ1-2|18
CASSRRGTGDRNGQGYTF
TGTGCCAGTAGTAGACGCGGGACAGGGGACCGAAATGGACAGGGCTACACCTTC
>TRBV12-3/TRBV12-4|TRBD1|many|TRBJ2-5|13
CASSDRGQETQYF
TGTGCCAGCAGCGACAGGGGGCAGGAGACCCAGTACTTC
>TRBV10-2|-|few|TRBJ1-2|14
CASSGGGAFYGYTF
TGCGCCAGCAGCGGGGGTGGGGCCTTCTATGGCTACACCTTC
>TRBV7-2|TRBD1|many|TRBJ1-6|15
CASSLDGTEHSPLHF
TGTGCCAGCAGCTTAGATGGGACAGAACATTCACCCCTCCACTTT
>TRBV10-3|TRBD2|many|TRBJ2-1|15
CSTGTSGGLGNEQFF
TGTTCTACCGGGACTAGCGGGGGTCTTGGGAATGAGCAGTTCTTC
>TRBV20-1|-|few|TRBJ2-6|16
CSARDRGGSGANVLTF
TGCAGTGCTAGAGACAGGGGGGGCTCTGGGGCCAACGTCCTGACTTTC
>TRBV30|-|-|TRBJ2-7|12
CAWSGLGRLQYF
TGTGCCTGGAGCGGATTGGGCAGGCTTCAGTACTTC
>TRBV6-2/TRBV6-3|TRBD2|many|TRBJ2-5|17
CASSYSVSGLEQETQYF
TGTGCCAGCAGTTACTCGGTCTCCGGACTAGAACAAGAGACCCAGTACTTC
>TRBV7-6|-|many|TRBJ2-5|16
CASSSNPTRVSETQYF
TGTGCCAGCAGCTCCAACCCTACTAGGGTTAGTGAGACCCAGTACTTC
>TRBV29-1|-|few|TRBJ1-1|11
CSVTTSAWAFF
TGCAGCGTTACCACGAGCGCCTGGGCTTTCTTT
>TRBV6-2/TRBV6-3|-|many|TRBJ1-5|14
CASSYGVGDQPQHF
TGTGCCAGCAGTTACGGAGTGGGGGACCAGCCCCAGCATTTT
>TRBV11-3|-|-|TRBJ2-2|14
CASSWTDTTGELFF
TGTGCCAGCAGTTGGACAGATACCACCGGGGAGCTGTTTTTT
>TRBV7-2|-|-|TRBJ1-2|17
CASSRHGAPQDNYGCAF
TGTGCCAGCAGCCGTCACGGGGCCCCCCAAGACAACTATGGCTGCGCCTTC
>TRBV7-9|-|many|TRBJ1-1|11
CASTQDPEAFF
TGTGCCAGCACCCAGGACCCTGAAGCTTTCTTT
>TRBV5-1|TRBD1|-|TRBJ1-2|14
CASSFSGTGDGYTF
TGCGCCAGCAGCTTCTCCGGGACAGGGGATGGCTACACCTTC
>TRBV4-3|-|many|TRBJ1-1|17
CASSQDGYSSYGTEAFF
TGCGCCAGCAGCCAAGATGGTTACAGTTCCTACGGCACTGAAGCTTTCTTT
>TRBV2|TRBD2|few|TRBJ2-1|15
CASSGRERGYNEQFF
TGTGCCAGCAGTGGGCGGGAGCGGGGATACAATGAGCAGTTCTTC
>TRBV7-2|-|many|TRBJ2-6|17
CASSLVPRTAGANVLTF
TGTGCCAGCAGCTTAGTACCCCGGACTGCTGGGGCCAACGTCCTGACTTTC
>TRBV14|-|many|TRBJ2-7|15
CASSQDQGRRREQYF
TGTGCCAGCAGCCAAGATCAGGGCCGACGCCGGGAGCAGTACTTC
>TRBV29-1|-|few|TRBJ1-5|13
CSVELDGGQPQHF
TGCAGCGTTGAATTGGACGGGGGTCAGCCCCAGCATTTT
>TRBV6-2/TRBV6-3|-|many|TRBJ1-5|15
CASSSWGRGDQPQHF
TGTGCCAGCAGTTCTTGGGGCAGAGGGGATCAGCCCCAGCATTTT
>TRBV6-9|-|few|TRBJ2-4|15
CASSSEGAGENIQYF
TGTGCCAGCAGTTCGGAGGGGGCGGGCGAAAACATTCAGTACTTC
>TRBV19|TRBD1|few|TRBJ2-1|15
CASSIVTGGGYEQFF
TGTGCCAGTAGTATAGTAACAGGGGGAGGTTATGAGCAGTTCTTC
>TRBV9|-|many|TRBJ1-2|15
CASSPRDKSNYGYTF
TGTGCCAGCAGCCCTCGGGACAAGAGTAACTATGGCTACACCTTC
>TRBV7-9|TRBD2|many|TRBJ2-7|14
CASSSLAGAYEQYF
TGTGCCAGCAGCTCACTAGCGGGGGCCTACGAGCAGTACTTC
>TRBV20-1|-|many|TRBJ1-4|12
CSARRIAEKLFF
TGCAGTGCTAGAAGGATCGCTGAAAAACTGTTTTTT
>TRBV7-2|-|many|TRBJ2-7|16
CASSLLGTTLDYEQYF
TGTGCCAGCAGCTTACTGGGGACAACTCTGGACTACGAGCAGTACTTC
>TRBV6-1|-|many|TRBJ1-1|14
CASSWAGQGTEAFF
TGTGCCAGCTCTTGGGCGGGGCAGGGCACTGAAGCTTTCTTT
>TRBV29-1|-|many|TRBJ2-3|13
CSVLDKFTDTQYF
TGCAGCGTTCTGGACAAATTCACAGATACGCAGTATTTT
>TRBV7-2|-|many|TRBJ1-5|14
CASSQRGGNQPQHF
TGTGCCAGCAGCCAAAGGGGGGGCAATCAGCCCCAGCATTTT
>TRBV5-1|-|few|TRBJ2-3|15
CASSSIMSSTDTQYF
TGCGCCAGCAGCTCGATTATGAGTAGCACAGATACGCAGTATTTT
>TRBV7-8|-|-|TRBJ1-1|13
CASSLAVLTEAFF
TGTGCCAGCAGCTTAGCGGTTTTGACTGAAGCTTTCTTT
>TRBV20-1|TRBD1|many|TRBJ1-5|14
CSADPGQGGQPQHF
TGCAGTGCGGATCCGGGACAGGGGGGTCAGCCCCAGCATTTT
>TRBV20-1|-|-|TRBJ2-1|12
CSAPGMFNEQFF
TGCAGTGCTCCGGGCATGTTCAATGAGCAGTTCTTC
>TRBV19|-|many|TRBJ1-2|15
CASSTQTVLNYGYTF
TGTGCCAGTAGTACCCAGACAGTACTTAACTATGGCTACACCTTC
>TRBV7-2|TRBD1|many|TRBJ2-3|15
CASSFTGVGSDTQYF
TGTGCCAGCAGCTTCACAGGGGTCGGGTCAGATACGCAGTATTTT
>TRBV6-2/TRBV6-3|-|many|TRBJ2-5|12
CASSTRIETQYF
TGTGCCAGCAGTACCAGGATAGAGACCCAGTACTTC
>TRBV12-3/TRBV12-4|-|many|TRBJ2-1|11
CASSAPNEQFF
TGTGCCAGCAGTGCCCCCAATGAGCAGTTCTTC
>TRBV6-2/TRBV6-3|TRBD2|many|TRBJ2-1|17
CASTEQRRGGAGNEQFF
TGTGCCAGCACCGAACAACGACGCGGGGGGGCCGGCAATGAGCAGTTCTTC
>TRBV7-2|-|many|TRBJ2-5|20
CASSLPQASGVIQGTETQYF
TGTGCCAGCAGCCTCCCCCAAGCTTCTGGCGTTATTCAGGGAACGGAGACCCAGTACTTC